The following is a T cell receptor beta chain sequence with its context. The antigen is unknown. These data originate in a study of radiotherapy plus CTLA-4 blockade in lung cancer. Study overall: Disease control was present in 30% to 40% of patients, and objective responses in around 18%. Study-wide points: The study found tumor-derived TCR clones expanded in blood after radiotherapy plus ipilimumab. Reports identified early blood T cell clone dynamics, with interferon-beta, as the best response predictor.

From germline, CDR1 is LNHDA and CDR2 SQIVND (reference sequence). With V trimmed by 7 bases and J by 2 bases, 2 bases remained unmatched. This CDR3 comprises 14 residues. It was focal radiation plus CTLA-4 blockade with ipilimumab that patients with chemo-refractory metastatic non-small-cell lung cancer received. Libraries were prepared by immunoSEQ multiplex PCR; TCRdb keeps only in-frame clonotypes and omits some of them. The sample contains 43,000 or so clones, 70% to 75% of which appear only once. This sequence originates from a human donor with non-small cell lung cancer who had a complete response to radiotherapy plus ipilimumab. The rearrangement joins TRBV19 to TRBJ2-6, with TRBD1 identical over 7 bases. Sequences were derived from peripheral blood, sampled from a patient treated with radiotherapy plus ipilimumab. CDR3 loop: CASNRGAGANVLTF. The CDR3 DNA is TGTGCCAGTAACAGGGGAGCTGGGGCCAACGTCCTGACTTTC.